The present TCR beta chain was sequenced within a study of CD8 T cells in ankylosing spondylitis. This clonotype was seen a handful of times. Its antigen is still unknown. Study conclusions and caveats: Characteristic, it appeared, of ankylosing spondylitis blood was a TCR beta motif of about eight highly homologous variants.

Using quantitative 5'-RACE with molecular barcodes, the authors made TCR beta libraries. Each CDR3 protein is one row after TCRdb ran MiXCR on the 5' RACE reads. The sample records some 800,000 distinct CDR3 sequences, 12% being singletons. The length of the CDR3 is 14 residues. Trimming stripped 3 bases from V and 4 bases from J, with 13 bases between. Germline values: CDR1 DFQATT, CDR2 SNEGSKA (reference sequence). Sequenced: blood, either unsorted or a sorted T cell fraction (not recorded which). The rearrangement links TRBV20-1 to TRBJ1-5; D unclear. This clonotype originated in a male donor with ankylosing spondylitis. The CDR3 DNA sequence: TGCAGTGCTAGGGGAATTTCGACTAATCAGCCCCAGCATTTT. Protein sequence: CSARGISTNQPQHF.